The next 2 T cell receptor beta chains were all read from a single sample in a study of control samples from healthy donors and cancer patients. Sequenced by immunoSEQ multiplex PCR; TCRdb stores in-frame clones only, minus some. Here the sample spans approximately 70,000 clones, roughly 89% being singletons. Sequencing input: PBMCs. The receptors derive from a man between 60 and 75 years old with lung cancer.

V and J are TRBV5-1 and TRBJ2-7; 9 bases align to TRBD1. Germline V CDR1 and CDR2: SGHRS, YFSETQ. This CDR3 has 17 residues. Trimming cost V 0 bases and J 2 bases; bases outside gene matches: 9. The CDR3, as DNA: TGCGCCAGCAGCTTGGGGGTCCTGGGACAGGGTGCCTACGAGCAGTACTTC. It codes for CASSLGVLGQGAYEQYF.

The chain is built from TRBV23-1 and TRBJ2-6; 7 nucleotides match TRBD1. TRBV23-1 has ORF status, its function being uncertain. This CDR3 is built from 20 residues. Germline trimming cut 5 bases from V and 4 bases from J; bases unmatched to any gene: 20. The CDR3, as DNA: TGCGCCAGCAGTTCCGCTATGTCTGGCAGGGGGATAGTGGGGGCCAACGTCCTGACTTTC. Translating gives CASSSAMSGRGIVGANVLTF.